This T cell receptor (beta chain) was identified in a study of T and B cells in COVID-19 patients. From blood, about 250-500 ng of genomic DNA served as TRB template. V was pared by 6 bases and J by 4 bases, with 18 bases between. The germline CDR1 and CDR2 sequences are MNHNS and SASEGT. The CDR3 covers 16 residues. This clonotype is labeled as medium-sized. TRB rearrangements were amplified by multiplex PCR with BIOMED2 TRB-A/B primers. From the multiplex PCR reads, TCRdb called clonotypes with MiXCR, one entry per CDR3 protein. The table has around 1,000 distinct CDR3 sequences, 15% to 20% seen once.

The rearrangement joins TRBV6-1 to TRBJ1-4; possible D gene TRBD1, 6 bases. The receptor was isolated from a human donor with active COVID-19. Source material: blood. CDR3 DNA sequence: TGTGCCAGCAGCAGAATGGGGGGCGGTATTAATGAAAAACTGTTTTTT. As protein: CASSRMGGGINEKLFF.